Listed below are T cell receptor beta chains from one sample, sequenced in a study of T cell repertoires in aging, cancer and after chemotherapy. TCRdb re-called the multiplex PCR reads with MiXCR, one entry per CDR3 protein. The sample lists just under 1,500 distinct CDR3 sequences, 25% to 30% occurring once. Sequencing was carried out using blood. Receptors originate from a human donor with a solid tumor. Each CDR3 is given with its conserved first and last residue. Each record gives: clone size, V gene, J gene, D gene, CDR3 protein, CDR3 DNA. The D gene is left open where the match is weak. Clone sizes are given selectively: once, few, many, or a class where the clone is expanded.

clone_size: few
v_call: TRBV11-2
j_call: TRBJ2-3
d_call: NA
cdr3_aa: CASSLGQGITTDTQYF
cdr3_nt: TGTGCCAGCAGCTTAGGGCAGGGGATAACCACAGATACGCAGTATTTT

clone_size: NA
v_call: TRBV20-1
j_call: TRBJ2-5
d_call: NA
cdr3_aa: CSAIIAGKGSETQYF
cdr3_nt: TGCAGTGCTATCATTGCGGGCAAGGGGTCGGAGACCCAGTACTTC

clone_size: NA
v_call: TRBV20-1
j_call: TRBJ2-5
d_call: NA
cdr3_aa: CSARYDGQIGETQYF
cdr3_nt: TGCAGTGCTAGATATGACGGCCAGATAGGAGAGACCCAGTACTTC

clone_size: NA
v_call: TRBV30
j_call: TRBJ2-5
d_call: NA
cdr3_aa: CASTAGKETQYF
cdr3_nt: TGTGCCTCCACTGCAGGGAAAGAGACCCAGTACTTC

clone_size: NA
v_call: TRBV20-1
j_call: TRBJ1-5
d_call: NA
cdr3_aa: CSARLTLRGNQPQHF
cdr3_nt: TGCAGTGCTAGACTGACACTGAGGGGCAATCAGCCCCAGCATTTT

clone_size: medium-sized
v_call: TRBV27
j_call: TRBJ2-1
d_call: NA
cdr3_aa: CASSSRTRINEQFF
cdr3_nt: TGTGCCAGCAGTTCCCGGACAAGGATAAATGAGCAGTTCTTC

clone_size: NA
v_call: TRBV6-6
j_call: TRBJ2-1
d_call: TRBD2
cdr3_aa: CASSESGEAYNKQFF
cdr3_nt: TGTGCCAGCAGTGAAAGCGGGGAGGCCTACAATAAGCAGTTCTTC

clone_size: NA
v_call: TRBV11-2
j_call: TRBJ1-1
d_call: TRBD1
cdr3_aa: CASNPGQGGTEAFF
cdr3_nt: TGTGCCAGCAACCCGGGACAGGGTGGTACTGAAGCTTTCTTT

clone_size: few
v_call: TRBV12-3/TRBV12-4
j_call: TRBJ1-3
d_call: NA
cdr3_aa: CASSTDNSPSGNTIYF
cdr3_nt: TGTGCCAGCAGTACCGACAACTCCCCTTCTGGAAACACCATATATTTT

clone_size: NA
v_call: TRBV11-3
j_call: TRBJ1-6
d_call: NA
cdr3_aa: CASSRLGSPLHF
cdr3_nt: TGTGCCAGCAGCCGCTTGGGGTCACCCCTCCACTTT

clone_size: NA
v_call: TRBV6-5
j_call: TRBJ2-1
d_call: TRBD2
cdr3_aa: CASSASSGSSYNEQFF
cdr3_nt: TGTGCCAGCAGTGCCTCTAGCGGGAGCTCCTACAATGAGCAGTTCTTC

clone_size: NA
v_call: TRBV6-5
j_call: TRBJ1-2
d_call: NA
cdr3_aa: CASSYGTFNYGYTF
cdr3_nt: TGTGCCAGCAGTTACGGTACCTTTAACTATGGCTACACCTTC

clone_size: large
v_call: TRBV10-3
j_call: TRBJ2-2
d_call: NA
cdr3_aa: CAISENPGNTGELFF
cdr3_nt: TGTGCCATCAGTGAGAACCCAGGGAACACCGGGGAGCTGTTTTTT

clone_size: NA
v_call: TRBV20-1
j_call: TRBJ1-1
d_call: NA
cdr3_aa: CSATRGGFDTEAFF
cdr3_nt: TGCAGTGCTACCAGGGGAGGGTTCGACACTGAAGCTTTCTTT